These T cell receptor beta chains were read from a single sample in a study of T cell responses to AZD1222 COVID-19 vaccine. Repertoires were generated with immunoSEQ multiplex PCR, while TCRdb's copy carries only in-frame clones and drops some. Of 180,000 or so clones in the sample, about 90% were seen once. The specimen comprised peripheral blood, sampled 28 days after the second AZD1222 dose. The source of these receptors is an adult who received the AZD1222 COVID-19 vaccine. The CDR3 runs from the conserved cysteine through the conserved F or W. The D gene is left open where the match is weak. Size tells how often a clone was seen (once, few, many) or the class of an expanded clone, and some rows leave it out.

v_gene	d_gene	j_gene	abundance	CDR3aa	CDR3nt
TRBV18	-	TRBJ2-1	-	CASSPPGGYGSEQFF	TGTGCCAGCTCACCACCCGGAGGGTATGGTAGTGAGCAGTTCTTC
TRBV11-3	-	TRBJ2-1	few	CASSLDLAGKRFF	TGTGCCAGCAGCTTAGATCTGGCGGGAAAGCGGTTCTTC
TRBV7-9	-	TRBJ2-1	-	CASSSAGNNEQFF	TGTGCCAGCAGCTCGGCCGGGAACAATGAGCAGTTCTTC
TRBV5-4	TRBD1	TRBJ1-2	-	CASSPGPGQGSQYGYTF	TGTGCCAGCAGCCCGGGGCCGGGACAGGGAAGTCAGTATGGCTACACCTTC
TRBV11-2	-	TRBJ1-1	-	CASSSSRRMNTEAFF	TGTGCCAGCAGCTCATCTCGGCGAATGAACACTGAAGCTTTCTTT
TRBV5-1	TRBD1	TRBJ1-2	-	CATALGTDYGYTF	TGCGCCACCGCCCTCGGGACAGACTATGGCTACACCTTC
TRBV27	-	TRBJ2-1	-	CASRTLGNEQFF	TGTGCCAGCAGGACCCTCGGCAATGAGCAGTTCTTC
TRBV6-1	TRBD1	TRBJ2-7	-	CASSEGQGENYEQYF	TGTGCCAGCAGTGAAGGACAGGGAGAGAACTACGAGCAGTACTTC
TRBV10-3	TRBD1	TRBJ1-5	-	CATQDRGNQPQHF	TGTGCCACGCAGGACAGGGGGAACCAGCCCCAGCATTTT
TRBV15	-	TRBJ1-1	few	CATSRGPPSPREAFF	TGTGCCACCAGCAGAGGCCCTCCGAGCCCCCGGGAAGCTTTCTTT
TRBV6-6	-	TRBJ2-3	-	CATAVVGTDTQYF	TGTGCCACCGCGGTGGTAGGTACAGATACGCAGTATTTT
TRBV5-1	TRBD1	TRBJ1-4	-	CASSQWTGGGEKLFF	TGCGCCAGCAGCCAATGGACAGGGGGCGGTGAAAAACTGTTTTTT
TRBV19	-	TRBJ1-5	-	CASSTTLGAQHF	TGTGCCAGTAGTACTACGCTTGGGGCCCAGCATTTT
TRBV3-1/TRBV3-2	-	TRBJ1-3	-	CASSQRGGSGNTIYF	TGTGCCAGCAGCCAGAGGGGGGGATCTGGAAACACCATATATTTT
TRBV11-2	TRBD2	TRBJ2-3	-	CASRTLAGVGNTQYF	TGTGCCAGCAGGACCCTAGCGGGAGTAGGGAATACGCAGTATTTT
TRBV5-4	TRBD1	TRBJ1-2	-	CASSLSGTGLGGYTF	TGTGCCAGCAGCTTGAGTGGGACAGGGCTAGGTGGCTACACCTTC
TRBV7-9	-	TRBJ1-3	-	CASSQSRGFSGNTIYF	TGTGCCAGCAGCCAATCCAGGGGATTCTCTGGAAACACCATATATTTT
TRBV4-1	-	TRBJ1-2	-	CASSQGQGAYGYTF	TGCGCCAGCAGCCAAGGGCAGGGTGCCTATGGCTACACCTTC
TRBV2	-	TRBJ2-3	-	CASTGHDTQYF	TGTGCCAGCACCGGCCACGATACGCAGTATTTT
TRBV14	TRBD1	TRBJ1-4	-	CASSQGYRGRLEKLFF	TGTGCCAGCAGCCAGGGTTACAGGGGGCGCCTGGAAAAACTGTTTTTT
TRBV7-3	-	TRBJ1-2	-	CAKRDYGYTF	TGTGCCAAAAGGGACTATGGCTACACCTTC
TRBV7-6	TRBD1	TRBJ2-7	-	CASSLDTGGYEQYF	TGTGCCAGCAGCTTAGATACAGGGGGCTACGAGCAGTACTTC
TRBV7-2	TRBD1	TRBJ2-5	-	CASSLVDRGVQETQYF	TGTGCCAGCAGCTTAGTGGACAGGGGGGTTCAAGAGACCCAGTACTTC
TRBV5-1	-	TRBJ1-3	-	CASSLEGPGNTIYF	TGCGCCAGCAGCTTGGAGGGGCCTGGAAACACCATATATTTT
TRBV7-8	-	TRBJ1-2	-	CASSPRDLIGGYTF	TGTGCCAGCAGCCCCCGGGACCTTATAGGAGGCTACACCTTC
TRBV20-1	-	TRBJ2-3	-	CSAGGTDTQYF	TGCAGTGCAGGGGGCACAGATACGCAGTATTTT
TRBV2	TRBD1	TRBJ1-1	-	CASRAIGTGKEKAFF	TGTGCCAGCAGGGCCATCGGGACAGGGAAGGAGAAAGCTTTCTTT
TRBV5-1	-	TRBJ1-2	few	CASSTPPFGGYTF	TGCGCCAGCAGTACACCACCCTTCGGAGGCTACACCTTC
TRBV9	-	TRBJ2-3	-	CASSAFTSTDTQYF	TGTGCCAGCAGCGCCTTTACTAGCACAGATACGCAGTATTTT
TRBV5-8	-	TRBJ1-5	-	CASSLGGSQPQHF	TGTGCCAGCAGCTTGGGGGGGAGCCAGCCCCAGCATTTT
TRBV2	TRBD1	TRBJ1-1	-	CASKDRTLMNTEAFF	TGTGCCAGCAAGGACAGGACCCTGATGAACACTGAAGCTTTCTTT
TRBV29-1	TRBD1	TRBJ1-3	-	CSVYGTESGNTIYF	TGCAGCGTCTACGGGACAGAGTCTGGAAACACCATATATTTT
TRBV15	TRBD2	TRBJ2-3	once	CATSRVSGADTQYF	TGTGCCACCAGCAGAGTGAGCGGGGCAGATACGCAGTATTTT
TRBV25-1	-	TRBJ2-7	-	CASSDRVGGLYEQYF	TGTGCCAGCAGTGATCGTGTGGGGGGGCTCTACGAGCAGTACTTC
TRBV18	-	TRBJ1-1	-	CASSPNRETEAFF	TGTGCCAGCTCACCGAACAGGGAGACTGAAGCTTTCTTT
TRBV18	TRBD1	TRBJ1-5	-	CASSPDRVNQPQHF	TGTGCCAGCTCACCGGACAGGGTAAATCAGCCCCAGCATTTT
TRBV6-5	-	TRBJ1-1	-	CASSRSQTGEAFF	TGTGCCAGCAGCCGAAGCCAGACAGGTGAAGCTTTCTTT
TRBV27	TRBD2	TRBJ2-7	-	CASGRLAVSYEQYF	TGTGCCAGCGGGCGACTAGCGGTTTCCTACGAGCAGTACTTC
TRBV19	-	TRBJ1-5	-	CASSIARSGQPQHF	TGTGCCAGTAGTATCGCGAGATCCGGACAGCCCCAGCATTTT
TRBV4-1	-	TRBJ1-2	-	CASSQGAGSYGYTF	TGCGCCAGCAGCCAGGGGGCAGGGAGCTATGGCTACACCTTC